This TCR beta chain came from a study of graft-versus-host responses after intestinal transplantation. Findings of the study overall: Some GvH clones appeared in ileal mucosa or blood before recipient bone marrow. Allografts carried high graft-versus-host to host-versus-graft clonal ratios in patients having graft-donor T cell macrochimerism.

Assay used: immunoSEQ multiplex PCR; TCRdb lists only in-frame clones, some missing. The sample comprises 65,000 to 85,000 clones, over 75% of which are singletons, and around 7.8% rests with the top ten. The CDR3 totals 14 residues. Trimming pared 2 bases from V and 8 bases from J, leaving 10 bases between. Germline V gene data show CDR1 as MNHNS and CDR2 as SASEGT. For this clone: Its target is not known.

Sequenced here: unstimulated CD8+ T cells sorted from spleen or lymph node cells, sampled before transplant. This receptor was taken from a human donor who was the organ donor for an intestinal transplant. V is TRBV6-1 and J is TRBJ1-6; no definite D call. CDR3 nucleotides: TGTGCCAGCAGTGAAACCGCCTCCCATTCACCCCTCCACTTT. Translation: CASSETASHSPLHF.